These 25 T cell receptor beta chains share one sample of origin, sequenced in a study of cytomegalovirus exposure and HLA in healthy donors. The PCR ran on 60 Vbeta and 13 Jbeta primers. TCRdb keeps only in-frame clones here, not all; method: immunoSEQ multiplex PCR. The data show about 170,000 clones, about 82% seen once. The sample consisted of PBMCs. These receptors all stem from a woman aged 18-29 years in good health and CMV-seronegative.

As DNA, the CDR3 is TGTGCCAGCAGTGAAGCGGGTCTCGGCAGCGACTATGGCTACACCTTC. It codes for CASSEAGLGSDYGYTF. The chain has TRBV2 and TRBJ1-2; D gene uncertain. The CDR3 loop spans 16 amino acids. CDR1 and CDR2 (germline): SNHLY, FYNNEI. Trimming stripped 0 bases from V and 3 bases from J, with 14 bases between.

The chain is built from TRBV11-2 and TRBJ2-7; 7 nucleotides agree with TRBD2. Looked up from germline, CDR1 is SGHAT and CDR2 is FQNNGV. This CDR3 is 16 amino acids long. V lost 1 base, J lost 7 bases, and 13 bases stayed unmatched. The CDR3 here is CASSLVVGLGISEQYF. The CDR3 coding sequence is TGTGCCAGCAGCTTAGTGGTTGGACTAGGTATCTCGGAGCAGTACTTC. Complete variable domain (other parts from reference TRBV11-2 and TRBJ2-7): EAGVAQSPRYKIIEKRQSVAFWCNPISGHATLYWYQQILGQGPKLLIQFQNNGVVDDSQLPKDRFSAERLKGVDSTLKIQPAKLEDSAVYLCASSLVVGLGISEQYFGPGTRLTVT.

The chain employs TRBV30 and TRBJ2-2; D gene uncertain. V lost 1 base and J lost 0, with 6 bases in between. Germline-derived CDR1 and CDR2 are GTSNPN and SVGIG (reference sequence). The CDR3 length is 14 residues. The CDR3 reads CAWSGNTNTGELFF. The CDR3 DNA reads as TGTGCCTGGAGTGGTAATACGAACACCGGGGAGCTGTTTTTT.

The CDR3 sequence is CASSIGLPSSEQFF. In nucleotides, the CDR3 is TGTGCCAGTAGTATCGGACTCCCCTCCAGTGAGCAGTTCTTC. V gene TRBV19 combines with J gene TRBJ2-1; a possible D gene is TRBD2 (5 bases). Trimming removed 3 bases at V and 9 bases at J, with 15 bases between. The germline gives CDR1 LNHDA, CDR2 SQIVND (reference sequence). The CDR3 runs to 14 residues. The whole variable domain, remainder taken from reference TRBV19 and TRBJ2-1, is DGGITQSPKYLFRKEGQNVTLSCEQNLNHDAMYWYRQDPGQGLRLIYYSQIVNDFQKGDIAEGYSVSREKKESFPLTVTSAQKNPTAFYLCASSIGLPSSEQFFGPGTRLTVL.

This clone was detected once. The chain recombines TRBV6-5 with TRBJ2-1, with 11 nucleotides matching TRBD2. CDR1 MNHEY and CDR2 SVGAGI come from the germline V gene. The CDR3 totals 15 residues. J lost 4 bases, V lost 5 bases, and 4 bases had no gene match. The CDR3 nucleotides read TGTGCCAGCAGTGGAGGGACTAGCGGATACAATGAGCAGTTCTTC. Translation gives CASSGGTSGYNEQFF.

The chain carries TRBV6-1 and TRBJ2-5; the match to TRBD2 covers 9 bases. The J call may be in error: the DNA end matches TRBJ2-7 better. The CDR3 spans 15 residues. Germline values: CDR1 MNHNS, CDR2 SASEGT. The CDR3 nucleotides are TGTGCCAGCTCCCCTAATAGCGGGAGCTCCTACGAGCAGTACTTC. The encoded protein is CASSPNSGSSYEQYF.

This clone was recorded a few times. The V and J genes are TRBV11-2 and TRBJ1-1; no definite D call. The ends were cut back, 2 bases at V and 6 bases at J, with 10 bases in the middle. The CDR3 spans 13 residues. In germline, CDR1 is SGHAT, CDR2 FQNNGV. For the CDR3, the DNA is TGTGCCAGCAGCTTATTAATGGCCCCTGAAGCTTTCTTT. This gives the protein CASSLLMAPEAFF.

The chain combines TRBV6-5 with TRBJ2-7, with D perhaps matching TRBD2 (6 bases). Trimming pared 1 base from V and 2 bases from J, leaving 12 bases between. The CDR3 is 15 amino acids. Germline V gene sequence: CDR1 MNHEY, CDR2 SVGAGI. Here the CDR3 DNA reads TGTGCCAGCAGTTACTTGGGGGGAGGCACCTACGAGCAGTACTTC. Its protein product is CASSYLGGGTYEQYF.

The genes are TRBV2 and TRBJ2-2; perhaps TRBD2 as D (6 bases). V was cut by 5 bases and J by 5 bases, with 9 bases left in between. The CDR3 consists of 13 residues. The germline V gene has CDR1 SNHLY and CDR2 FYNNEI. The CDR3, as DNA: TGTGCCAGCAGTCGTAGCGGAACCGGGGAGCTGTTTTTT. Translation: CASSRSGTGELFF.

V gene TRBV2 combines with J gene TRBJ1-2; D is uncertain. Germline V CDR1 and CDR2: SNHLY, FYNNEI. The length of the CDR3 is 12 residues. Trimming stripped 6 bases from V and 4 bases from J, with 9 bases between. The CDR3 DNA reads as TGTGCCAGCAGCGACACCCCCTATGGCTACACCTTC. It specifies CASSDTPYGYTF.

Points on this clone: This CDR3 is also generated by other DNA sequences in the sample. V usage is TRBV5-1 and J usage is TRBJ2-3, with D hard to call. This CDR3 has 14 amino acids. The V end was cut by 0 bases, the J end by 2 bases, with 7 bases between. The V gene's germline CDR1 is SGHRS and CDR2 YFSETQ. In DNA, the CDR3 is TGCGCCAGCAGCTTGGGACAAAACACAGATACGCAGTATTTT. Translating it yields CASSLGQNTDTQYF.

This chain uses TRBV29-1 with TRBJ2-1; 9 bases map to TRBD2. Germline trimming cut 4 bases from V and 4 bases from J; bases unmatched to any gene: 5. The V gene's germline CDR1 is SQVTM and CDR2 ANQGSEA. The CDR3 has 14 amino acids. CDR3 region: CSVVGGREYNEQFF. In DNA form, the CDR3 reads TGCAGCGTTGTAGGCGGGAGGGAATACAATGAGCAGTTCTTC.

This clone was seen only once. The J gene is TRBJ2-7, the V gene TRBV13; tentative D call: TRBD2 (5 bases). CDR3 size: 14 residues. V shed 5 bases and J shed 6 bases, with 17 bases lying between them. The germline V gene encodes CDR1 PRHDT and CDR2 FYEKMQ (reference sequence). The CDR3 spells CASSLRSFGGEQYF. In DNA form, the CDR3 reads TGTGCCAGCAGCCTCCGATCGTTCGGAGGCGAGCAGTACTTC.

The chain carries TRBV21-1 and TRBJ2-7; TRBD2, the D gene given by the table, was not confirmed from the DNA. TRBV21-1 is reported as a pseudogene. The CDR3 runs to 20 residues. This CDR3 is CASSIPVVGGSPPPFYEQYF. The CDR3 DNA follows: TGTGCCAGCAGCATCCCCGTGGTGGGCGGGAGTCCCCCACCCTTCTACGAGCAGTACTTC.

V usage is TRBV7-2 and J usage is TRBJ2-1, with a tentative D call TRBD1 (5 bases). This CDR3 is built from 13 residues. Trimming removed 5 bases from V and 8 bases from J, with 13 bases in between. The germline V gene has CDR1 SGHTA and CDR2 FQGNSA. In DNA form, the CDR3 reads TGTGCCAGCAGCCCGACAGTTTCGGATGAGCAGTTCTTC. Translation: CASSPTVSDEQFF.

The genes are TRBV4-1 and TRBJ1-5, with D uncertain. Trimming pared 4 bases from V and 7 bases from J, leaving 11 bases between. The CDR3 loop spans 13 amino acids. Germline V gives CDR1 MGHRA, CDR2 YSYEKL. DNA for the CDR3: TGCGCCAGCAGCCCCCGCGGAGTCCAGCCCCAGCATTTT. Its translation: CASSPRGVQPQHF.

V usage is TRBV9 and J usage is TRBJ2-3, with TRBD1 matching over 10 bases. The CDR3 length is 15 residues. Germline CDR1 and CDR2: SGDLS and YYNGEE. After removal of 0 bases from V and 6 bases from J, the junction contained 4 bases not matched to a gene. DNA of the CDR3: TGTGCCAGCAGCGTAGGAGACAGGGGGCTGGATACGCAGTATTTT. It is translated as CASSVGDRGLDTQYF.

CDR3 in amino acids: CASRRRTGESYEQYF. In DNA, the CDR3 is TGCGCCAGCAGGAGAAGGACAGGGGAGTCCTACGAGCAGTACTTC. The chain joins TRBV5-1 to TRBJ2-5; 9 bases are a match to TRBD1. TRBJ2-7 explains the end of the DNA better; the J call may be wrong. The CDR3 totals 15 residues. The germline V gene has CDR1 SGHRS and CDR2 YFSETQ.

The CDR3 region is CASSPEGGLSYEQYF. The DNA of the CDR3 is TGCGCCAGCAGCCCGGAGGGGGGGCTCTCCTACGAGCAGTACTTC. The chain is built from TRBV5-1 and TRBJ2-7; TRBD2 is a possible D gene (7 bases). The ends were cut back, 4 bases at V and 0 bases at J, with 14 bases in the middle. The CDR3 runs to 15 residues. Germline assignment: CDR1 SGHRS and CDR2 YFSETQ.

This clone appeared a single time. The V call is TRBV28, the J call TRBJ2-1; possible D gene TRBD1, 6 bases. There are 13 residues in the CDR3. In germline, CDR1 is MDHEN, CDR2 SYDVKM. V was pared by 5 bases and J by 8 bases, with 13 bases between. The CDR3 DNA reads TGTGCCAGCAGTCCGTCACAGGGTCATGAGCAGTTCTTC. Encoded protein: CASSPSQGHEQFF.

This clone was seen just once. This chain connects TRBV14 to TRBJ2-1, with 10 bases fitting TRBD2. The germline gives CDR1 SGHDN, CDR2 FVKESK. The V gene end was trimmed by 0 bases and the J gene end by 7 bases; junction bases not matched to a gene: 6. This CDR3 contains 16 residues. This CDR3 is CASSQDRLAGYNEQFF. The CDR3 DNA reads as TGTGCCAGCAGCCAAGATCGACTAGCGGGTTATAATGAGCAGTTCTTC.

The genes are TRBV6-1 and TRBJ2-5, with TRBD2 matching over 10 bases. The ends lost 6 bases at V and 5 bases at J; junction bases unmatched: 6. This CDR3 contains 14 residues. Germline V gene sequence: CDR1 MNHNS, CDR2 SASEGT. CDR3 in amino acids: CASRILAGYETQYF. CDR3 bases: TGTGCCAGCAGGATACTAGCGGGATATGAGACCCAGTACTTC.

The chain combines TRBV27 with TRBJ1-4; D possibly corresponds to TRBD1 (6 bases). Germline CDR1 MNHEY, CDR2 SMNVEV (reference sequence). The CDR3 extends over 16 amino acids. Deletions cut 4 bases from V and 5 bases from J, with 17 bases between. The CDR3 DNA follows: TGTGCCAGCAGTTCTGGACAGTTCCCGTGGAATGAAAAACTGTTTTTT. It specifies CASSSGQFPWNEKLFF.

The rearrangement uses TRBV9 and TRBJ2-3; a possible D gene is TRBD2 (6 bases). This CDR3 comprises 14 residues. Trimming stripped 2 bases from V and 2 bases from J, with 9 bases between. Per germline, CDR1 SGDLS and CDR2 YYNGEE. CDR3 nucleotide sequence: TGTGCCAGCAGCGTCGGGAGAAACACAGATACGCAGTATTTT. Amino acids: CASSVGRNTDTQYF. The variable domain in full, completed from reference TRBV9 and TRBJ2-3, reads DSGVTQTPKHLITATGQRVTLRCSPRSGDLSVYWYQQSLDQGLQFLIQYYNGEERAKGNILERFSAQQFPDLHSELNLSSLELGDSALYFCASSVGRNTDTQYFGPGTRLTVL.

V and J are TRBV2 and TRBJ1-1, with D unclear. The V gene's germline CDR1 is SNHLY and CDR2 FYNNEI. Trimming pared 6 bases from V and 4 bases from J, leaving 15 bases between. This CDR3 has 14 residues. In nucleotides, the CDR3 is TGTGCCAGCAGGGGGAGGTTGGGAACCACTGAAGCTTTCTTT. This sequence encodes CASRGRLGTTEAFF.